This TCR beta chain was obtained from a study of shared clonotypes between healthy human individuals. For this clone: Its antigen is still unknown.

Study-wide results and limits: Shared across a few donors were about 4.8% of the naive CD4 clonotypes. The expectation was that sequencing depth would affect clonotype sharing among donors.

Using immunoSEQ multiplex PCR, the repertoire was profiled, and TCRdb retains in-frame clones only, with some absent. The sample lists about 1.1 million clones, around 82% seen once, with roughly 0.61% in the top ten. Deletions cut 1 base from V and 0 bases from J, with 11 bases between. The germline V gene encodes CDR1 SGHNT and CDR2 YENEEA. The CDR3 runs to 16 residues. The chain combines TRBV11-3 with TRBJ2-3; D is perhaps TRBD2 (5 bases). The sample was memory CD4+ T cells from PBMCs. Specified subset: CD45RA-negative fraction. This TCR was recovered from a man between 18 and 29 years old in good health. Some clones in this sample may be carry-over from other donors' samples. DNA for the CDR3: TGTGCCAGCAGCTTAGTCCGGTCGGGGAGCACAGATACGCAGTATTTT. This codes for CASSLVRSGSTDTQYF.